This T cell receptor (beta chain) appears in the sequencing data of a study of T cell responses to AZD1222 COVID-19 vaccine. Findings and limits, study-wide: The number of AZD1222 recipients seropositive at baseline was only five to seven. Unmutated regions of variants are reportedly targeted by nearly half of spike-specific TCRs. Spike-specific TCR breadth and depth went up after people got two AZD1222 doses.

Pooled samples include second doses given at about 4 or 12 weeks. V lost 3 bases to trimming and J lost 3 bases, with 20 bases between them. Germline CDR1 is MDHEN and CDR2 is SYDVKM. The CDR3 runs to 17 residues. In the case of this clone: Its matching antigen is unknown.

The repertoire was sequenced with immunoSEQ multiplex PCR; TCRdb's copy has only in-frame clones and lacks some. The sample includes some 150,000 clones, approximately 90% of them seen just once. The specimen was peripheral blood, collected 28 days after the second AZD1222 dose. The receptor comes from an adult who received the AZD1222 COVID-19 vaccine. The chain couples TRBV28 to TRBJ1-1, with a possible D match to TRBD1 (5 bases). The CDR3 reads CASSLSIGSGEDTEAFF. CDR3 nucleotide sequence: TGTGCCAGCAGTTTGAGTATCGGTTCGGGGGAGGACACTGAAGCTTTCTTT.